This is a list of T cell receptor beta chains from one sample in a study of blood T cells in healthy people across ages. From the 5' RACE reads, TCRdb called clonotypes with MiXCR, one entry per CDR3 protein. The table shows more than 800,000 distinct CDR3 sequences, with 40% to 50% occurring only once. Sequenced input: blood. The receptors shown here come from a woman in her fifties or sixties in good health. Both conserved end residues are part of each CDR3. A D gene is named only where the DNA matches it firmly. Not all rows give a size; the values are once, few, many and, for expanded clones, a class.

>TRBV24-1|.|TRBJ2-5|.
TGTGCCACCAGCAGCCTGGGGGGAGGAAAAGAGACCCAGTACTTC
CATSSLGGGKETQYF
>TRBV20-1|.|TRBJ2-1|.
TGCAGTGCTAGAGATAAGAATGAGCAGTTCTTC
CSARDKNEQFF
>TRBV11-2|.|TRBJ1-2|.
TGTGCCAGCAGCTTAGGGGACACTAACTATGGCTACACCTTC
CASSLGDTNYGYTF
>TRBV6-2/TRBV6-3|TRBD2|TRBJ2-5|once
TGTGCCAGCAACAACGCCGGGACTAGCGGGATAAAAGAGCAGTACTTC
CASNNAGTSGIKEQYF
>TRBV12-3/TRBV12-4|.|TRBJ1-2|.
TGTGCCAGCAGTTTACAGGGCTATGGCTACACCTTC
CASSLQGYGYTF
>TRBV27|.|TRBJ1-3|.
TGTGCCAGCAGTTTGGGGGGGAGATCTGGAAACACCATATATTTT
CASSLGGRSGNTIYF
>TRBV20-1|.|TRBJ2-5|.
TGCAGTGCCACAGTTCCTGCCGATGAGCAGTACTTC
CSATVPADEQYF
>TRBV2|TRBD2|TRBJ2-7|.
TGTGCCAGCAGTGGACTAGCGGGAGGTCACCACATAACCTACGAGCAGTACTTC
CASSGLAGGHHITYEQYF
>TRBV28|.|TRBJ2-7|.
TGTGCCAGCAGGGAACAACTGGGTTCCTACGAGCAGTACTTC
CASREQLGSYEQYF
>TRBV20-1|.|TRBJ2-5|few
TGCAGTGCGCCTATGGGATCTCGGGAGTCGGACCAAGAGACCCAGTACTTC
CSAPMGSRESDQETQYF
>TRBV27|.|TRBJ2-1|.
TGTGCCAGCAGTTTGAGGTCTGACAATGAGCAGATCTTC
CASSLRSDNEQIF
>TRBV6-1|.|TRBJ2-5|.
TGTGCCAGCAGTGAGTCGGGGGCAGATGAGACCCAGTACTTC
CASSESGADETQYF
>TRBV7-2|TRBD2|TRBJ2-7|few
TGTGCCAGCAGCCCAAGCGGGAGCTACTACGAGCAGTACTTC
CASSPSGSYYEQYF
>TRBV29-1|.|TRBJ2-1|.
TGCAGCGTTCAAATCTACAATGAGCAGTTCTTC
CSVQIYNEQFF
>TRBV12-3/TRBV12-4|.|TRBJ1-1|.
TGTGCCAGCAGTTTCTCATCGGGGGGGACTACTGAAGCTTTCTTT
CASSFSSGGTTEAFF
>TRBV7-2|.|TRBJ2-7|.
TGTGCCAGCAACCTTGTGGGCGCGGAGCAGTACTTC
CASNLVGAEQYF
>TRBV29-1|TRBD1|TRBJ2-7|few
TGCAGCGCACTGAGCCTGGTTAAAGGGGACAGGGGCTCCTACGAGCAGTACTTC
CSALSLVKGDRGSYEQYF
>TRBV10-3|.|TRBJ2-1|few
TGTGCCATCAGTGGGGGACCTCGAAGCTCCTACAATGAGCAGTTCTTC
CAISGGPRSSYNEQFF
>TRBV6-1|TRBD2|TRBJ2-1|few
TGTGCCAGCAATCATCGGGGACTAGCGGGAGTTGGAGGGAATGAGCAGTTCTTC
CASNHRGLAGVGGNEQFF
>TRBV7-3|.|TRBJ2-7|.
TGTGCCAGCAGCTCTTCGGGAGAGAAGCAGTACTTC
CASSSSGEKQYF
>TRBV2|.|TRBJ2-7|.
TGTGCCAGCATTCTGACAGGCCTAGCCGCCTACGAGCAGTACTTC
CASILTGLAAYEQYF
>TRBV11-2|TRBD2|TRBJ2-1|.
TGTGCCAGCAGCTACGGGACTAGCGGAGGCCATGAGCAGTTCTTC
CASSYGTSGGHEQFF
>TRBV5-1|TRBD2|TRBJ2-3|few
TGCGCCAGCAGCGGCGGGACTAGCATAGATACGCAGTATTTT
CASSGGTSIDTQYF
>TRBV20-1|.|TRBJ1-5|.
TGCAGTGTTGGAGCGGAAGGGACCAATCAGCCCCAGCATTTT
CSVGAEGTNQPQHF
>TRBV19|.|TRBJ2-1|few
TGTGCCAGTAGTGCCAGAGGTAATAGCGGAGGGGGTGAGCAGTTCTTC
CASSARGNSGGGEQFF
>TRBV5-1|TRBD1|TRBJ2-5|few
TGCGCCAGCAGCCAACAGGGGATGGGAGAGACCCAGTACTTC
CASSQQGMGETQYF
>TRBV29-1|.|TRBJ2-3|.
TGCAGCGTTGGTCGGGACAGATCTAACAGGCGGGAGAGCTTCTCGGGGACGCAGTATTTT
CSVGRDRSNRRESFSGTQYF
>TRBV11-2|TRBD2|TRBJ2-7|.
TGTGCCAGCAGCTTGACTAGCAACTACGAGCAGTACTTC
CASSLTSNYEQYF
>TRBV24-1|.|TRBJ2-3|.
TGTGCCACCAGTGATTTTAGCAGAACAATCACAGATACGCAGTATTTT
CATSDFSRTITDTQYF
>TRBV5-1|.|TRBJ2-7|.
TGCGCCAGCAGCTTGGCTGAGTCCTTCGAGCAGTACTTC
CASSLAESFEQYF
>TRBV27|.|TRBJ1-2|.
TGTGCCAGCAGTTCGGTAGCAGAGCATGGCTACACCTTC
CASSSVAEHGYTF
>TRBV11-2|.|TRBJ2-3|few
TGTGCCAGCAGCTTAGGATTAGCGGCCCACCGCACAGATACGCAGTATTTT
CASSLGLAAHRTDTQYF
>TRBV2|.|TRBJ2-7|.
TGTGCCAGCAGACCGGACAGACCGTCCTACGAGCAGTACTTC
CASRPDRPSYEQYF
>TRBV9|TRBD2|TRBJ2-3|.
TGTGCCAGCAGCGTAGAGAGCGGGGGGGCAGATACGCAGTATTTT
CASSVESGGADTQYF
>TRBV4-1|.|TRBJ1-4|few
TGCGCCAGCAGCCAAGATCGGGGCCCGAATGAAAAACTGTTTTTT
CASSQDRGPNEKLFF
>TRBV20-1|TRBD2|TRBJ2-3|.
TGCAGTGCTAGAGCCCTAGGACTAGCGGGATCCACAGATACGCAGTATTTT
CSARALGLAGSTDTQYF
>TRBV28|TRBD2|TRBJ2-3|many
TGTGCCAGCAGCCAACCGCCTAGCGGGGTTTCCTATACGCAGTATTTT
CASSQPPSGVSYTQYF
>TRBV24-1|TRBD1|TRBJ2-1|.
TGTGCCACCAGTGATTTGAGGCAGGGGGCGAGTGAGCAGTTCTTC
CATSDLRQGASEQFF
>TRBV10-3|.|TRBJ2-7|few
TGTGCCATCAGGGGGGGGGCCGGGGACAGTACCTACGAGCAGTACTTC
CAIRGGAGDSTYEQYF
>TRBV20-1|.|TRBJ2-3|.
TGCAGTGCGCAGCAGGTGGATACGCAGTATTTT
CSAQQVDTQYF
>TRBV20-1|.|TRBJ2-1|.
TGCAGTGCTAGGCGGATTAGCGACCACTACAATGAGCAGTTCTTC
CSARRISDHYNEQFF
>TRBV28|TRBD1|TRBJ1-2|few
TGTGCCAGCAGCGACAGGGCTGAATATGGCTACACCTTC
CASSDRAEYGYTF
>TRBV6-1|TRBD2|TRBJ2-1|.
TGTGCCAGCAATGGGCTGGGACTAGCGGGAGGCGAGCAGTTCTTC
CASNGLGLAGGEQFF
>TRBV12-3/TRBV12-4|.|TRBJ2-3|.
TGTGCCAGCAGTCTAAATGTGGTGAACGCAGATACGCAGTATTTT
CASSLNVVNADTQYF
>TRBV12-3/TRBV12-4|.|TRBJ2-5|few
TGTGCCAGCACCCACCAAAACCAAGAGACCCAGTACTTC
CASTHQNQETQYF
>TRBV6-5|.|TRBJ2-7|.
TGTGCCAGCAGTTACGGGTTCGGGGTGGGCGAGCAGTACTTC
CASSYGFGVGEQYF
>TRBV18|.|TRBJ1-1|few
TGTGCCAGCTCCCCCGGGCCGGAACGTAACACTGAAGCTTTCTTT
CASSPGPERNTEAFF